The T cell receptor beta chain described here comes from a study of cytomegalovirus exposure and HLA in healthy donors. As to this clone: What it binds is unknown.

A multiplex PCR was run with 60 Vbeta primers and 13 Jbeta primers. How the authors handled the data: Later, an analysis found 75 million to 90 million unique TCR beta chains, and about 10 million of these were shared. Sequencing used immunoSEQ multiplex PCR; TCRdb keeps in-frame clones, though not all of them. V, J and clone size are taken as reported in that table, and D and trimming were inferred from the DNA itself. The table lists nearly 100,000 clones, 76% of them singletons. V lost 2 bases and J 6 bases, leaving 9 bases between the germline ends. Per the germline V gene, CDR1 is SQVTM and CDR2 is ANQGSEA. This CDR3 is built from 12 residues. Points from the study as a whole: Associated with cytomegalovirus, according to the listing, were around 170 TCR beta chains.

The V and J genes are TRBV29-1 and TRBJ2-3; D call uncertain. The TCR originated in a woman aged 55 to 70 in good health and CMV-seropositive. The material sequenced was PBMCs. The CDR3 region is CSVEPQSDTQYF. CDR3 DNA sequence: TGCAGCGTTGAACCCCAGTCCGATACGCAGTATTTT.